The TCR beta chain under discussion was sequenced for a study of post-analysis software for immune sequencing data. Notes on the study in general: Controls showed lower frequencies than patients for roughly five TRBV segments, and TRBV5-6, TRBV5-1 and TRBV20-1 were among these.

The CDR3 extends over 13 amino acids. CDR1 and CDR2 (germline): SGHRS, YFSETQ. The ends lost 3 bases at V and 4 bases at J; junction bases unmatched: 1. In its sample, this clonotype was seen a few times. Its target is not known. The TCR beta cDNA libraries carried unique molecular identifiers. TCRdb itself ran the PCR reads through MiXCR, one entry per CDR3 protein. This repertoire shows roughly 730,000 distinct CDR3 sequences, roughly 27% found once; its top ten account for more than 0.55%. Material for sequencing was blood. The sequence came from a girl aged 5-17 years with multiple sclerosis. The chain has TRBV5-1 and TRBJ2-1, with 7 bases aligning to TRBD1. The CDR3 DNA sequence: TGCGCCAGCAGCTGGGACAGTTACAATGAGCAGTTCTTC. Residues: CASSWDSYNEQFF.